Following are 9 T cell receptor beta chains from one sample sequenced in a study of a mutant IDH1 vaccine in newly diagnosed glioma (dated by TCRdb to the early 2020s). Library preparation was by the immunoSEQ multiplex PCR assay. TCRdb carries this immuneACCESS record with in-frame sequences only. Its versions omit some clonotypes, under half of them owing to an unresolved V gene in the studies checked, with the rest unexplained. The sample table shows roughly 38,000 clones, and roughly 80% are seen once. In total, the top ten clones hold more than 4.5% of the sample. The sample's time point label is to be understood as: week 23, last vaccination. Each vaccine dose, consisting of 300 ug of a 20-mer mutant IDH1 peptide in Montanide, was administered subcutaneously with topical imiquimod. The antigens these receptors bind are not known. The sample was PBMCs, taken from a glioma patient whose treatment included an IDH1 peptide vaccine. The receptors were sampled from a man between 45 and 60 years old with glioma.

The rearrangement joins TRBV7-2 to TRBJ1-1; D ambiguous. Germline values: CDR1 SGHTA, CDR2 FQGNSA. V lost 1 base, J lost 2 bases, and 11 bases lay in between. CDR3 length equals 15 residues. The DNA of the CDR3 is TGTGCCAGCAGCTTAGATAACAGTATAAACACTGAAGCTTTCTTT. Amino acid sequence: CASSLDNSINTEAFF.

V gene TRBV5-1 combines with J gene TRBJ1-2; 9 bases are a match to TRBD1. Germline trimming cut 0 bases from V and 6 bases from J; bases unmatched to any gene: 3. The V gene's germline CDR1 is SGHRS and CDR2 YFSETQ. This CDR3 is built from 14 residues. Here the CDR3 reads CASSLGGQGDGYTF. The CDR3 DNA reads TGCGCCAGCAGCTTGGGGGGACAGGGCGATGGCTACACCTTC.

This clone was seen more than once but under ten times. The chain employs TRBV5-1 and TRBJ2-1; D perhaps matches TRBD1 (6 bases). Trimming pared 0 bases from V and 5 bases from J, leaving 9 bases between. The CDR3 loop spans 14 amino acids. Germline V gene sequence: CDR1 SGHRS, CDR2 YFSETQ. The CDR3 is CASSLEGDHNEQFF. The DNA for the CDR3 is TGCGCCAGCAGCTTGGAGGGGGACCACAATGAGCAGTTCTTC.

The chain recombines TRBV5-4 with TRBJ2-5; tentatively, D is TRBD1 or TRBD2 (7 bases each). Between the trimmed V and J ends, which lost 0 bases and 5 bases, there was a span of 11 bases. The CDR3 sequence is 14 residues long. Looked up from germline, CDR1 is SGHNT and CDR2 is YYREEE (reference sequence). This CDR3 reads CASSLGQGGETQYF. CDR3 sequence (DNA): TGTGCCAGCAGCTTGGGACAGGGAGGGGAGACCCAGTACTTC.

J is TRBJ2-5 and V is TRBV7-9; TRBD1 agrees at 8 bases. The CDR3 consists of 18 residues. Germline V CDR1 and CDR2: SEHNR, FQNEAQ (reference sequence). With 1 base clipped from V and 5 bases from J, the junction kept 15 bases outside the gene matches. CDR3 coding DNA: TGTGCCAGCAGCTTAGTGGTTTTGGGGGCAGGGGGCCGGGAGACCCAGTACTTC. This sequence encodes CASSLVVLGAGGRETQYF.

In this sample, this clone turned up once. Here the CDR3 reads CAISPSGAGEQYF. In DNA form, the CDR3 reads TGTGCCATCAGTCCCTCGGGGGCAGGGGAGCAGTACTTC. The J gene is TRBJ2-7, the V gene TRBV10-3; D is possibly TRBD1 or TRBD2 (6 bases each). Germline CDR1 is ENHRY and CDR2 is SYGVKD. There are 13 residues in the CDR3. V lost 5 bases to trimming and J lost 7 bases, with 15 bases between them.

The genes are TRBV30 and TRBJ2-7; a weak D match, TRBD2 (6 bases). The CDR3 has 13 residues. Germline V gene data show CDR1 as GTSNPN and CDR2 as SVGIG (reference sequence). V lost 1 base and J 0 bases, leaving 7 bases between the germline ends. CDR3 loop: CAWSDGSSYEQYF. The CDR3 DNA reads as TGTGCCTGGAGTGACGGGAGCTCCTACGAGCAGTACTTC.

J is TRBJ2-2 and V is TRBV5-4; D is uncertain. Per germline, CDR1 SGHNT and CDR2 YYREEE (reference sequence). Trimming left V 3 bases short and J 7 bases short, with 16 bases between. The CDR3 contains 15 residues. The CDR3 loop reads CASSSVGPVRGELFF. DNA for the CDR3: TGTGCCAGCAGCTCGGTAGGGCCAGTCCGCGGGGAGCTGTTTTTT.

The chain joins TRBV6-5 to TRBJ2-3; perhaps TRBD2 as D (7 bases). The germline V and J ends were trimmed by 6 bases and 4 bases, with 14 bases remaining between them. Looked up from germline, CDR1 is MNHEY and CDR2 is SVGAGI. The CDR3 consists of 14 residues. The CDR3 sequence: CASRRTGGADTQYF. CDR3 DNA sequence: TGTGCCAGCAGACGGACGGGGGGCGCAGATACGCAGTATTTT.